This TCR beta chain was sequenced in a study of vaccination and CD4 T cells after COVID-19 (dated by TCRdb to about 2022). Background for the entire study: Every convalescent patient had a positive nasal swab PCR test for SARS-CoV-2, with mild disease in roughly nine patients and severe disease in one. Six males and four females were included in the convalescent cohort, with two Hispanic individuals, seven Caucasians, two Asians and one multiracial person represented. Each participant got two doses of either the Pfizer-BioNTech BNT162b2 vaccine (n=8) or the Moderna mRNA-1273 vaccine (n=2). Post-COVID blood samples from convalescent patients were collected a median of around 110 days after diagnosis, with a range of about 30 to 170 days. Post-vaccine blood samples were taken a median of around 77 days after the second vaccine dose, with a range of roughly 13 to 250 days. Culture stimuli were overlapping spike peptide pools from SARS-CoV-2 and from the common cold coronaviruses HCoV-NL63, HCoV-OC43 and HCoV-229E. As controls, cultures received a CEFX viral epitope pool (the positive control), an HIV-1 Nef peptide pool (the negative control), or no peptide at all. The spike-specific CD4+ TCR repertoire was compared before and after mRNA vaccination in approximately ten COVID-19 convalescent patients and a few infection-naive healthy vaccine recipients. Overall study results and their limits: Relatively few convalescent patients were included in the study, and early timepoints after natural infection were not analyzed. The median count of SARS-CoV-2-reactive clonotypes went up from roughly 21 after infection to about 40 after vaccination, although the change was not significant. Nearly all vaccine-specific clones in convalescent patients (304 of 307) were mono-reactive for SARS-CoV-2 spike rather than cross-reactive with common cold coronaviruses. Among the post-vaccine SARS-CoV-2-reactive clones in convalescent patients, a median 86.3% showed up only after vaccination, which suggests vaccine-specific priming.

Trimming accounts for 6 bases at V and 6 bases at J, while the number of junction bases matched to no gene is 6. Based on the germline V gene, the CDR1 and CDR2 sequences are MGHDK and SYGVNS. The CDR3 spans 15 residues, from the cysteine through the phenylalanine. The DNA shown is the 45-base CDR3, in frame from base 1. Receptor amplification or capture employed PCR. DNA from cultured CD4+ T cells underwent TCR sequencing with the Oncomine TCR Beta short-read assay at the Johns Hopkins FTIC core. The QIAamp micro DNA kit was used to extract genomic DNA from the cultured CD4+ T cells. The Oncomine TCR Beta libraries from cultured CD4+ T cells were pooled using unique dual indexes and then sequenced on an Illumina iSeq 100. Turning to the authors' computational methods: Non-productive sequences were removed, and CDR3s that did not start with C, did not end with F or W, or were shorter than 7 amino acids were discarded. The MANAFEST web application was used to identify antigen-specific clonotypes by comparing peptide-stimulated wells against reference wells and other culture wells. To be called positive, a clone needed an FDR below 0.05, an odds ratio above 5, and a productive frequency above 0.1% in at least two of three replicate wells. A clonotype counted as cross-reactive if it showed significant expansion both in the SARS-CoV-2 spike wells and in at least one common cold coronavirus spike condition. Similarity between CDR3 sequences was evaluated in R version 3.6.1 using Levenshtein distances (stringdist) and unrooted phylogenetic trees (ape). TCRdb reprocessing: public reads trimmed at Q25 with fastp, clones called with MiXCR, in-frame beta chains kept. Every distinct CDR3 protein forms one entry, paired with its most common genes and DNA. Here the V and J calls rest on TCRdb's processing, not on the authors' analysis. Counted in this sample were just over 15,000 distinct CDR3 sequences; about half of them appeared once. Clones ranked in the top ten supply roughly 15% of the sample.

This clonotype was seen just once. The antigen this receptor binds is unknown. No clone much larger than this one lies a single base away; base qualities are absent. One read provides weak support. In light of the paper, this sample's treatment or condition label describes: roughly 10-day PBMC culture with coronavirus spike peptide pools or control peptides (ViraFEST assay). The study used the ViraFEST assay, which expanded antigen-specific T cells with peptide pools and then identified expanded clonotypes by TCR sequencing. Positive SARS-CoV-2 PCR tests in the convalescent patients dated from March to December 2020, before Alpha, Beta and Delta variants emerged in the United States. Each well held 2.2 million or so PBMCs cultured in IMDM containing approximately 5.3% human AB serum and approximately 9.8 IU/ml IL-2, with roughly 10 ug/ml peptide pools added. Half of the culture medium was replaced with fresh IL-2-containing medium on days 3 and 7. CD4+ T cells were isolated after 10 days of culture through negative selection using the EasySep CD4+ T cell isolation kit. Ficoll-Paque Plus gradient centrifugation was used to isolate PBMCs from whole blood, and the isolated PBMCs were then either used fresh or cryopreserved at -140C. Triplicate wells were generally used for each culture condition.

Sample: CD4+ T cells from blood, cultured in vitro, taken before SARS-CoV-2 vaccination. Here the chain combines TRBV25-1 and TRBJ2-1; 12 middle bases align to TRBD2. This receptor was taken from a human donor who had recovered from COVID-19. CDR3 protein: CASRAGGLAGNEQFF. The DNA sequence reads TGTGCCAGCAGAGCGGGGGGACTAGCGGGCAATGAGCAGTTCTTC.